The next 28 T cell receptor beta chains were all read from a single sample in a study of post-analysis software for immune sequencing data. Study observations and caveats: TRBV5-6, TRBV5-1 and TRBV20-1 belonged to a set of roughly 5 TRBV segments that were more frequent in patients than controls.

The antigens of these receptors remain unknown. Incorporated into the TCR beta cDNA libraries were unique molecular identifiers, which served to reduce PCR and sequencing biases. TCRdb redid the calling of the PCR reads with MiXCR, one entry per CDR3 protein. The table records 750,000 to 950,000 distinct CDR3 sequences, roughly 50% of them present only once. Source material: blood. Receptors were obtained from a girl aged 10-17 years with multiple sclerosis.

The chain combines TRBV12-3 or TRBV12-4 with TRBJ2-4; tentatively, D is TRBD1 (5 bases). The DNA end is more similar to TRBJ2-7, so the J call may be wrong. The CDR3 covers 13 residues. The CDR3 reads CASRHRPSYEQYF. In DNA, the CDR3 is TGTGCCAGCAGGCACAGGCCCTCCTACGAGCAGTACTTC.

A few counts support this clonotype. The chain recombines TRBV20-1 with TRBJ2-7, with TRBD2 matching 11 bases. The CDR3 sequence is 14 residues long. CDR1 DFQATT and CDR2 SNEGSKA come from the germline V gene (reference sequence). V was clipped by 5 bases and J by 2 bases; unmatched bases: 5. CDR3 coding DNA: TGCAGTGCTGAGGGGACTAGCGGCACCTACGAGCAGTACTTC. It is translated as CSAEGTSGTYEQYF.

This sequence joins TRBV20-1 and TRBJ2-5, with 8 bases that match TRBD2. The germline gives CDR1 DFQATT, CDR2 SNEGSKA (reference sequence). The CDR3 loop spans 13 amino acids. The chain's CDR3 is CSAIAGPQETQYF. CDR3 nucleotides: TGCAGCGCGATAGCGGGGCCCCAAGAGACCCAGTACTTC.

This clonotype was seen only a few times. CDR3 sequence reads: CASSLARSGGNGYTF. The CDR3 DNA sequence: TGTGCCAGCAGCTTAGCCCGGTCCGGGGGAAATGGCTACACCTTC. The V and J genes are TRBV7-9 and TRBJ1-2; possible D gene TRBD1, 5 bases. CDR1 and CDR2 from the germline V gene are SEHNR and FQNEAQ (reference sequence). This CDR3 is built from 15 residues. Trimming removed 0 bases from V and 6 bases from J, with 14 bases in between.

J is TRBJ2-7 and V is TRBV18; tentatively, D is TRBD1 (6 bases). The germline V gene encodes CDR1 KGHSH and CDR2 LQKENI. The V end lost 3 bases, the J end lost 7 bases, and 16 bases lay between the germline ends. This CDR3 has 14 residues. This chain's CDR3 is CASSPGTPSEEQYF. In nucleotides, the CDR3 is TGTGCCAGCTCACCCGGGACACCGTCTGAGGAGCAGTACTTC.

The chain recombines TRBV6-1 with TRBJ2-1; TRBD2 aligns across 8 bases. Trimming took 6 bases from V and 7 from J; bases not matched to a gene: 17. This CDR3 contains 17 residues. Germline V gene data show CDR1 as MNHNS and CDR2 as SASEGT. CDR3 in DNA: TGTGCCAGCAGAACCTATCCGCTTAGCGGGACTGATAATGAGCAGTTCTTC. This translates into CASRTYPLSGTDNEQFF.

This chain joins TRBV28 and TRBJ1-1; D is uncertain. The CDR3 totals 12 residues. Between the trimmed V and J ends, which lost 4 bases and 7 bases, there was a span of 10 bases. CDR1 and CDR2 (germline): MDHEN, SYDVKM. The CDR3 here is CASSSGIVEAFF. The DNA of the CDR3 is TGTGCCAGCAGTTCAGGTATAGTTGAAGCTTTCTTT.

This chain joins TRBV4-3 and TRBJ2-1; D uncertain. Trimming pared 1 base from V and 0 bases from J, leaving 7 bases between. Germline CDR1 reads LGHNA; CDR2 reads YSLEER. The CDR3 loop spans 15 amino acids. This chain's CDR3 is CASSQGTGSYNEQFF. The CDR3 DNA sequence: TGCGCCAGCAGCCAAGGAACCGGCTCCTACAATGAGCAGTTCTTC.

CDR3 sequence reads: CASSQVPSGSNEQFF. CDR3 nucleotide sequence: TGCGCCAGCAGCCAAGTTCCTAGCGGGAGTAATGAGCAGTTCTTC. The J gene is TRBJ2-1, the V gene TRBV4-1; 10 positions match TRBD2. Per the germline V gene, CDR1 is MGHRA and CDR2 is YSYEKL. The CDR3 extends over 15 amino acids. V shed 1 base, J shed 7 bases, and the junction held 4 bases outside the gene matches.

This chain uses TRBV12-3 or TRBV12-4 with TRBJ1-5; D is unclear. Trimming stripped 8 bases from V and 0 bases from J, with 14 bases between. The CDR3 is 15 amino acids. This CDR3 is CASGEGSYSNQPQHF. CDR3 DNA sequence: TGTGCCAGCGGTGAGGGCTCATATAGCAATCAGCCCCAGCATTTT.

V and J are TRBV20-1 and TRBJ2-6; 7 positions agree with TRBD2. With V trimmed by 6 bases and J by 1 base, 12 bases remained unmatched. Germline CDR1 is DFQATT and CDR2 is SNEGSKA (reference sequence). The CDR3 spans 17 residues. The CDR3 region is CSARAVIAGSGANVLTF. The CDR3 DNA reads TGCAGTGCCCGCGCGGTGATAGCGGGTTCTGGGGCCAACGTCCTGACTTTC.

This clonotype was detected only a few times. This chain uses TRBV12-3 or TRBV12-4 with TRBJ1-4; D gene uncertain. V dropped 3 bases and J dropped 0 bases, with 8 bases sitting between them. The CDR3 spans 15 residues. The CDR3 loop reads CASSFTAATNEKLFF. CDR3 DNA sequence: TGTGCCAGCAGTTTTACAGCCGCAACTAATGAAAAACTGTTTTTT.

This chain uses TRBV6-6 with TRBJ1-4, with 7 bases matching TRBD1. The CDR3 has 13 residues. The germline gives CDR1 MNHNY, CDR2 SVGAGI (reference sequence). V was clipped by 6 bases and J by 10 bases; unmatched bases: 8. CDR3 coding DNA: TGTGCCAGCAGCCGCGGGACAGATGGAAAACTGTTTTTT. As protein: CASSRGTDGKLFF.

This clonotype showed up just once. This chain joins TRBV20-1 and TRBJ2-3; TRBD2 might be the D (6 bases). Trimming stripped 5 bases from V and 0 bases from J, with 15 bases between. CDR3 length equals 15 residues. Germline CDR1 is DFQATT and CDR2 is SNEGSKA (reference sequence). For the CDR3, the DNA is TGCAGTGCTCCGGACTACACCCAGAGCACAGATACGCAGTATTTT. Translating gives CSAPDYTQSTDTQYF.

This sequence joins TRBV7-2 and TRBJ2-1, with 7 bases identical to TRBD1. CDR1 SGHTA and CDR2 FQGNSA come from the germline V gene. The trim removed 5 bases at V and 4 bases at J, leaving 11 bases unmatched. The CDR3 runs to 16 residues. The CDR3 region is CASSRQPRDRYNEQFF. In DNA, the CDR3 is TGTGCCAGCAGCCGCCAACCCAGGGACAGATACAATGAGCAGTTCTTC. The variable domain in full, with the rest retrieved from reference TRBV7-2 and TRBJ2-1, is GAGVSQSPSNKVTEKGKDVELRCDPISGHTALYWYRQSLGQGLEFLIYFQGNSAPDKSGLPSDRFSAERTGGSVSTLTIQRTQQEDSAVYLCASSRQPRDRYNEQFFGPGTRLTVL.

The rearrangement joins TRBV15 to TRBJ2-5, with TRBD2 identical over 10 bases. CDR3 length equals 17 residues. CDR1 and CDR2 from the germline V gene are LNHNV and YYDKDF (reference sequence). J was trimmed by 2 bases and V by 2 bases; bases with no gene match: 8. CDR3 sequence: CATSRPSPGLAQETQYF. The CDR3 nucleotides read TGTGCCACCAGCAGACCTTCCCCGGGACTAGCGCAAGAGACCCAGTACTTC.

This clonotype was recorded a few times. V and J are TRBV11-2 and TRBJ2-7; TRBD2 agrees at 10 bases. V dropped 2 bases and J dropped 1; count of bases not matched to a gene: 23. Germline-derived CDR1 and CDR2 are SGHAT and FQNNGV. The CDR3 covers 22 residues. The CDR3 is CASSLYAASGLAAHEGSYEQYF. The CDR3 DNA reads TGTGCCAGCAGCTTATATGCGGCCTCCGGACTAGCGGCTCACGAGGGGTCCTACGAGCAGTACTTC.

J is TRBJ2-7 and V is TRBV5-6, with D perhaps matching TRBD2 (6 bases). The germline gives CDR1 SGHDT, CDR2 YYEEEE. The CDR3 has 16 residues. V lost 3 bases and J lost 0, with 16 bases in between. CDR3 region: CASSSGTHFSSYEQYF. The CDR3 DNA sequence: TGTGCCAGCAGCTCGGGGACTCATTTTAGCTCCTACGAGCAGTACTTC. The full variable domain, with the rest looked up from reference TRBV5-6 and TRBJ2-7, is DAGVTQSPTHLIKTRGQQVTLRCSPKSGHDTVSWYQQALGQGPQFIFQYYEEEERQRGNFPDRFSGHQFPNYSSELNVNALLLGDSALYLCASSSGTHFSSYEQYFGPGTRLTVT.

This clonotype was found a few times. The chain combines TRBV18 with TRBJ1-1, with 7 nucleotides matching TRBD1. Germline loops: CDR1 KGHSH, CDR2 LQKENI. The V segment lost 3 bases and the J segment 1 base; nucleotides outside the gene matches: 5. The CDR3 contains 15 residues. The CDR3, as DNA: TGTGCCAGCTCACCGCGCCAGGGGGAGAACACTGAAGCTTTCTTT. Its translation: CASSPRQGENTEAFF.

The chain is built from TRBV7-2 and TRBJ2-7; 10 nucleotides agree with TRBD2. CDR1 is SGHTA, CDR2 FQGNSA, per germline. Trimming at V came to 4 bases and at J to 0 bases, leaving 9 bases not matched to a gene. The CDR3 consists of 17 residues. For the CDR3, the DNA is TGTGCCAGCAGCTCCGCAGCGGGAGGGCCCGACTCCTACGAGCAGTACTTC. Residues: CASSSAAGGPDSYEQYF.

This clonotype was seen only a few times. This sequence joins TRBV6-1 and TRBJ2-1; 7 nucleotides match TRBD2. Trimming took 3 bases from V and 4 from J; bases not matched to a gene: 6. Germline CDR1 and CDR2: MNHNS and SASEGT. The length of the CDR3 is 15 residues. CDR3 sequence reads: CASSESGTTYNEQFF. The DNA of the CDR3 is TGTGCCAGCAGTGAGTCCGGGACTACTTACAATGAGCAGTTCTTC.

The J gene is TRBJ2-3, the V gene TRBV20-1; 11 nucleotides agree with TRBD2. Germline CDR1 reads DFQATT; CDR2 reads SNEGSKA (reference sequence). The CDR3 runs to 17 residues. Trimming cost V 5 bases and J 4 bases; bases outside gene matches: 14. CDR3 sequence reads: CSAFPPIAGGPPDTQYF. CDR3 nucleotides: TGCAGTGCTTTTCCCCCTATAGCGGGAGGGCCCCCAGATACGCAGTATTTT.

Only a few counts were recorded for this clonotype. The rearrangement uses TRBV29-1 and TRBJ2-7; 15 positions agree with TRBD2. Trimming removed 7 bases from V and 3 bases from J; junction bases left unmatched: 1. The CDR3 totals 13 residues. Germline V lookup: CDR1 SQVTM, CDR2 ANQGSEA. The CDR3 nucleotides read TGCAGCGGGGGACTAGCGGGAGGCTACGAGCAGTACTTC. The encoded protein is CSGGLAGGYEQYF.

This chain uses TRBV4-3 with TRBJ1-4; a possible D gene is TRBD1 (5 bases). V dropped 3 bases and J dropped 8 bases, with 25 bases sitting between them. This CDR3 has 18 amino acids. Germline CDR1 reads LGHNA; CDR2 reads YSLEER. CDR3 DNA sequence: TGCGCCAGCAGCCACGATCTCTCGGACGGATTACAGGAAGAAAAACTGTTTTTT. Its translation is CASSHDLSDGLQEEKLFF.

This clonotype was counted a single time. This chain connects TRBV18 to TRBJ2-1; weak D call: TRBD2 (6 bases). This CDR3 spans 14 amino acids. V lost 2 bases and J 10 bases, leaving 15 bases between the germline ends. The V gene's germline CDR1 is KGHSH and CDR2 LQKENI. The CDR3 DNA follows: TGTGCCAGCTCACCAGTTGGGACTGGGAGCGAGCAGTTCTTC. Translating gives CASSPVGTGSEQFF. Drawing the rest from reference TRBV18 and TRBJ2-1, the complete variable domain is NAGVMQNPRHLVRRRGQEARLRCSPMKGHSHVYWYRQLPEEGLKFMVYLQKENIIDESGMPKERFSAEFPKEGPSILRIQQVVRGDSAAYFCASSPVGTGSEQFFGPGTRLTVL.

The chain combines TRBV2 with TRBJ2-1, with TRBD2 matching over 12 bases. Germline lookup yields CDR1 SNHLY and CDR2 FYNNEI. CDR3 length: 16 amino acids. V was clipped by 4 bases and J by 4 bases; unmatched bases: 5. The chain's CDR3 is CASSGLAGVVYNEQFF. CDR3 DNA: TGTGCCAGCAGTGGACTAGCGGGAGTAGTTTACAATGAGCAGTTCTTC.

This rearrangement joins TRBV12-3 or TRBV12-4 to TRBJ2-4; D not certain. Trimming cost V 0 bases and J 3 bases, with 12 bases left between them. The CDR3 runs 16 residues. CDR3 sequence reads: CASSLAVEVVKNIQYF. CDR3 nucleotide sequence: TGTGCCAGCAGTTTAGCGGTTGAAGTCGTCAAAAACATTCAGTACTTC.

The V and J genes are TRBV7-3 and TRBJ2-1, with D possibly being TRBD1 (5 bases). V dropped 2 bases and J dropped 3 bases, with 17 bases sitting between them. Germline V gene sequence: CDR1 SGHTA, CDR2 FQGTGA. This CDR3 comprises 17 residues. The CDR3 sequence: CASSLGPDSPGYNEQFF. The CDR3, as DNA: TGTGCCAGCAGCTTAGGACCCGACAGCCCGGGCTACAATGAGCAGTTCTTC.